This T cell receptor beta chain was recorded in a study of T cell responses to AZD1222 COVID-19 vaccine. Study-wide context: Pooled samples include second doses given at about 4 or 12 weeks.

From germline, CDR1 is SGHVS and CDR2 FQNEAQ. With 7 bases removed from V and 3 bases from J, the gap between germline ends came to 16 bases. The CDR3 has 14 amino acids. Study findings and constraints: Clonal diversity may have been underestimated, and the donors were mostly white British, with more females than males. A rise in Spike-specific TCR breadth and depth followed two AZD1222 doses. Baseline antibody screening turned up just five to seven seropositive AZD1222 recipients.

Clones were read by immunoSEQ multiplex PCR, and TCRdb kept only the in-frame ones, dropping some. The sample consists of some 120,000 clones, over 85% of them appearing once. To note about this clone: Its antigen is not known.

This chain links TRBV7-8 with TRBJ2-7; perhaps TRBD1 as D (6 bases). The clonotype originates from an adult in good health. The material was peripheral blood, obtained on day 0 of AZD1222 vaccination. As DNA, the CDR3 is TGTGCCAGCACCATCGGCAGGGACATCTACGAGCAGTACTTC. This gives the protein CASTIGRDIYEQYF.